This T cell receptor (beta chain) was recovered during a study of cytomegalovirus exposure and HLA in healthy donors. Overall study findings and caveats: A few CMV-associated chains were confirmed in vitro to be specific for CMV antigens.

Assay: immunoSEQ multiplex PCR; the TCRdb copy retains only in-frame clones and omits some. This sample has 140,000 to 150,000 clones; about 94% occur once, and the top ten carry 1.5% to 2%. Comments on this clone: As yet, its antigen is unknown.

Germline assignment: CDR1 LNHDA and CDR2 SQIVND (reference sequence). The V segment lost 4 bases and the J segment 0 bases; nucleotides outside the gene matches: 12. The CDR3 contains 18 residues. Sample: PBMCs. The gene calls are TRBV19 and TRBJ1-1; the match to TRBD1 covers 9 bases. This receptor was taken from a man between 18 and 29 years old in good health and CMV-seropositive. The CDR3 is CASSTSGTGLSVNTEAFF. CDR3 bases: TGTGCCAGTAGTACTTCCGGGACAGGGTTATCGGTGAACACTGAAGCTTTCTTT. Using reference TRBV19 and TRBJ1-1 for the parts outside the CDR3, the full variable domain is DGGITQSPKYLFRKEGQNVTLSCEQNLNHDAMYWYRQDPGQGLRLIYYSQIVNDFQKGDIAEGYSVSREKKESFPLTVTSAQKNPTAFYLCASSTSGTGLSVNTEAFFGQGTRLTVV.